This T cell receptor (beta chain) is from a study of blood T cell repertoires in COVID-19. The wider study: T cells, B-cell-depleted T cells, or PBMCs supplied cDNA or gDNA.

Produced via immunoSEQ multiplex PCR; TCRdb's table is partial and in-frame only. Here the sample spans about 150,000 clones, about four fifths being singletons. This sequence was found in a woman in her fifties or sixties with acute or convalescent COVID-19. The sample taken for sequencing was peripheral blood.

The DNA of the CDR3 is TGTGCCAGCAGTGCCAGGGTTGGGAATCAGCCCCAGCATTTT. As protein: CASSARVGNQPQHF. The rearrangement links TRBV2 to TRBJ1-5; a possible D gene is TRBD1 (5 bases). Germline CDR1 reads SNHLY; CDR2 reads FYNNEI. The CDR3 length is 14 residues. V lost 4 bases to trimming and J lost 4 bases, with 11 bases between them.